The clone carrying this TCR beta chain was detected only a few times. Its antigen is unknown. The length of the CDR3 is 13 residues. Germline V CDR1 and CDR2: LGHDT, YNNKEL (reference sequence). The V end was cut by 3 bases, the J end by 6 bases, with 10 bases between. The data originate from a study of post-analysis software for immune sequencing data. Across the whole study: The disease courses covered relapsing-remitting, secondary progressive and progressive-relapsing multiple sclerosis. General study points: Normalized Chao1 diversity was significantly reduced in patients versus controls. TRBV5-6, TRBV5-1 and TRBV20-1 belonged to a set of about five TRBV segments that were more frequent in patients than controls.

Unique molecular identifiers had been added to the TCR beta cDNA libraries. TCRdb independently ran MiXCR on the PCR reads; one entry per CDR3 protein. The sample holds 700,000 to 800,000 distinct CDR3 sequences, around 27% seen once. Sample: blood. This clonotype was sampled from a girl aged 10-17 years with multiple sclerosis. The chain recombines TRBV3-1 with TRBJ2-3; D is unresolved. CDR3 in amino acids: CASSHTPPDTQYF. CDR3 sequence (DNA): TGTGCCAGCAGCCATACCCCCCCCGATACGCAGTATTTT.